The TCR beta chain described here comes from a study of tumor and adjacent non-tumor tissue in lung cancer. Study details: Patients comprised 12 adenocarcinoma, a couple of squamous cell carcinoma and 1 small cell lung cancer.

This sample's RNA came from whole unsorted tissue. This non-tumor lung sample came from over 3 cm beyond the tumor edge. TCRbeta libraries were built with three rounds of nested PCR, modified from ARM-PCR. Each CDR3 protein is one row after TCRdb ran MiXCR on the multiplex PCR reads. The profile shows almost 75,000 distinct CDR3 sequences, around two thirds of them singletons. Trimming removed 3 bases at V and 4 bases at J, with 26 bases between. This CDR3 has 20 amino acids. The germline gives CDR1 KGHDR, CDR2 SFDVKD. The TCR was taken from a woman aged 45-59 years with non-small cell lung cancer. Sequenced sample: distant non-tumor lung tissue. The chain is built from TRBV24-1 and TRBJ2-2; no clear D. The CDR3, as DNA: TGTGCCACCAGTGATCCCGCCAACCGAATAGCAGGAGAGGCCACCGGGGAGCTGTTTTTT. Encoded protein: CATSDPANRIAGEATGELFF.